The text below deals with one T cell receptor beta chain. These data are taken from a study of regulatory T cells in long-lasting Graves disease. This CDR3 spans 15 amino acids. The V gene's germline CDR1 is MNHEY and CDR2 SMNVEV (reference sequence). V shed 1 base and J shed 8 bases, with 14 bases lying between them. Time point denoted: newly diagnosed GD, antithyroid drugs for less than 3 months. There was RNA extracted from PBMCs, and the TCR library was made from it. Each of the patients was recruited from an endocrinology department situated in Xi'an, China. According to the study, TCR beta libraries were built with iRepertoire HTBI primers and CDR3-region Arm-PCR. One entry per CDR3 protein, called by TCRdb with MiXCR from the multiplex PCR reads. The profile shows 420,000 or so distinct CDR3 sequences, approximately 16% of them singletons. The same specimen was also included in a second study, on T cells in Graves' hyperthyroidism and ophthalmopathy.

J is TRBJ1-4 and V is TRBV27; D is perhaps TRBD1 (5 bases). The sample was peripheral blood mononuclear cells (PBMCs), taken at new diagnosis, from a patient treated with antithyroid drugs. This receptor was identified in a woman between 18 and 30 years old with Graves disease. As DNA, the CDR3 is TGTGCCAGCAGTTTATTCCAGGGCGATACGGAAAAACTGTTTTTT. Encoded protein: CASSLFQGDTEKLFF.